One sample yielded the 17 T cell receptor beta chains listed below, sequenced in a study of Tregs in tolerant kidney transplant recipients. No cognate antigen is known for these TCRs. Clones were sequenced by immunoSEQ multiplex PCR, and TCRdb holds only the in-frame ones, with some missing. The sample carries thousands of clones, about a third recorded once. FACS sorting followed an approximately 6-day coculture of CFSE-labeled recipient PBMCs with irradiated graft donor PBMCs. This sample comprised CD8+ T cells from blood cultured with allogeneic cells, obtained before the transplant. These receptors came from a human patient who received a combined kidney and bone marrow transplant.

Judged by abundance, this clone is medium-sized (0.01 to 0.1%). CDR3 nucleotide sequence: TGTGCCAGCAGTTACTCAAGAGGGTACGATACGCAGTATTTT. Its protein is CASSYSRGYDTQYF. The chain couples TRBV6-5 to TRBJ2-3, with TRBD2 as a possible D gene (5 bases). The germline V gene has CDR1 MNHEY and CDR2 SVGAGI. The CDR3 runs 14 residues. The V end was cut by 0 bases, the J end by 6 bases, with 10 bases between.

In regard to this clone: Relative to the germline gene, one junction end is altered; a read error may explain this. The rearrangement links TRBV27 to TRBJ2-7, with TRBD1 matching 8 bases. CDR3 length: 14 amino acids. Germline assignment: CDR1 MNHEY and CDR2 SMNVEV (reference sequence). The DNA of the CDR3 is TGTGCCAGCAGCCCCGGACAGGGCAACTACGGGCAGTACTTC. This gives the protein CASSPGQGNYGQYF.

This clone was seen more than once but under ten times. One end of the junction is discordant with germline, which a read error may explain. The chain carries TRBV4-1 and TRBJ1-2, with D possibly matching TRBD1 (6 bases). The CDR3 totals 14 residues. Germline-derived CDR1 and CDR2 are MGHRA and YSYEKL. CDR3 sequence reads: CAGSQLQGNYGYTF. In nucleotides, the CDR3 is TGCGCCGGCAGCCAATTACAGGGTAACTATGGCTACACCTTC.

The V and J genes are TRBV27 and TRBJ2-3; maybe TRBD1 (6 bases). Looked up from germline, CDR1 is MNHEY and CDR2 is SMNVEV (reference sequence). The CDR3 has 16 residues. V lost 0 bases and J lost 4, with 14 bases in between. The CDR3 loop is CASSLSVTGHSDTQYF. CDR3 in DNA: TGTGCCAGCAGTTTATCCGTGACAGGCCACTCAGATACGCAGTATTTT.

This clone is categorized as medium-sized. The CDR3 nucleotides are TGTGCCAGCAGCTTGGCTGCAGGGGGCTACGAGCAGTACTTC. Protein product: CASSLAAGGYEQYF. V usage is TRBV5-4 and J usage is TRBJ2-7, with TRBD1 identical over 7 bases. The CDR3 spans 14 residues. Germline lookup yields CDR1 SGHNT and CDR2 YYREEE (reference sequence). The trim removed 0 bases at V and 3 bases at J, leaving 3 bases unmatched.

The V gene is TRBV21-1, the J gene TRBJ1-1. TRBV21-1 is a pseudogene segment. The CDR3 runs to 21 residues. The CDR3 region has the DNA TGTGCCAGCAGCAAAGCTGCGGAGCGGGGCTGGTACGACACAAAAGGTACTGAAGCTTTCTTT. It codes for CASSKAAERGWYDTKGTEAFF.

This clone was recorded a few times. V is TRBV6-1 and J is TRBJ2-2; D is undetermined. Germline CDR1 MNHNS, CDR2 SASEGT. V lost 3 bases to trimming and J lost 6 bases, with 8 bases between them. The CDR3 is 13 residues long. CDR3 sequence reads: CASSDNQAGELFF. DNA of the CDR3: TGTGCCAGCAGTGACAATCAGGCCGGGGAGCTGTTTTTT.

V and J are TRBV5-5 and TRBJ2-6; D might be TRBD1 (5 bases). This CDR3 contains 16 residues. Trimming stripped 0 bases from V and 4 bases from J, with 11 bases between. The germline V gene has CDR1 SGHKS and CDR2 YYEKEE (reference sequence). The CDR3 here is CASSLDQGQGANVLTF. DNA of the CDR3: TGTGCCAGCAGCTTGGATCAGGGCCAAGGGGCCAACGTCCTGACTTTC.

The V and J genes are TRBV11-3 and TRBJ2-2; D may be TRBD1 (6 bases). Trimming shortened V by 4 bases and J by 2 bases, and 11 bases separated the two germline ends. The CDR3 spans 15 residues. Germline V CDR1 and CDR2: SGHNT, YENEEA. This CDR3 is CASSSSDSNTGELFF. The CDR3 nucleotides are TGTGCCAGCAGCTCCTCGGACAGTAACACCGGGGAGCTGTTTTTT.

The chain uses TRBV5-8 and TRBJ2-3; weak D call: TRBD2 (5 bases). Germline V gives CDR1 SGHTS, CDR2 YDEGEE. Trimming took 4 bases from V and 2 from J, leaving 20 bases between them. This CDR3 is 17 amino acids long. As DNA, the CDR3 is TGTGCCAGCAGCCCCGTGAGAGAGGGTGATACCACAGATACGCAGTATTTT. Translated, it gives CASSPVREGDTTDTQYF.

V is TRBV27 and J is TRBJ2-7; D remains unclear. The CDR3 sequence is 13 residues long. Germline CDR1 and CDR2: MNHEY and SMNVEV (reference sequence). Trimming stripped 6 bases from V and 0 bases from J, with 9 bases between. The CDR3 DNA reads TGTGCCAGCAGACAGATTAGCTCCTACGAGCAGTACTTC. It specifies CASRQISSYEQYF.

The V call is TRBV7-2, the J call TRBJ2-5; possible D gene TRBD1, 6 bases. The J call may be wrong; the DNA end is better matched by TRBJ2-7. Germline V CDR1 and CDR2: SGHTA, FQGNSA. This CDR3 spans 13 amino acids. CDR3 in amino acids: CASSLASGDEQYF. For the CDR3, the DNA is TGTGCCAGCAGCTTAGCGTCAGGGGACGAGCAGTACTTC.

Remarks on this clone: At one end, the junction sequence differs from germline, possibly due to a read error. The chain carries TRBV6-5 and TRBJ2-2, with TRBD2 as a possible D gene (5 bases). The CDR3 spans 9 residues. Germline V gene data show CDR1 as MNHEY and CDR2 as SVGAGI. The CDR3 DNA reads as TGTGCCAGCAACCGGGGAGCTGTTTTT. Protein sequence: CASNRGAVF.

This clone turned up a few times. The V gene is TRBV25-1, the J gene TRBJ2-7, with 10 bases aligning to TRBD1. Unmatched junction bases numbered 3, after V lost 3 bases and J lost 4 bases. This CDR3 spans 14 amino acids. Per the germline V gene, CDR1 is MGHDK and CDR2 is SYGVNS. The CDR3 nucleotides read TGTGCCAGCAGTGAGGGACAGGGGCGTTACGAGCAGTACTTC. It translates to CASSEGQGRYEQYF.

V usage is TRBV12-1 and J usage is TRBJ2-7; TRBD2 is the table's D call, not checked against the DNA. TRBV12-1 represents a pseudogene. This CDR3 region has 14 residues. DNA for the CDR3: TGTGCCAGCAGCATATGGACTCTCTTCTACGAGCAGTACTTC. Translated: CASSIWTLFYEQYF.

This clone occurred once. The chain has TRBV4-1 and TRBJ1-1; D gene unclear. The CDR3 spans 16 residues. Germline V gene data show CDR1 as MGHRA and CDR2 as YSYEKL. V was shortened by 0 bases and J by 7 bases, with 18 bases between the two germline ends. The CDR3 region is CASSQEAGRIIVEAFF. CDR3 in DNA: TGCGCCAGCAGCCAAGAGGCCGGGAGAATAATAGTTGAAGCTTTCTTT.

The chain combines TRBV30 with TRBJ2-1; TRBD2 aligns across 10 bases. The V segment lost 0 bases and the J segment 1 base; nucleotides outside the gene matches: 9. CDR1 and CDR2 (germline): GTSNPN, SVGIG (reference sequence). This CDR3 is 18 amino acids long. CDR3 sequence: CAWSVPAGGRGSYNEQFF. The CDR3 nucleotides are TGTGCCTGGAGTGTACCAGCGGGAGGGAGGGGGTCCTACAATGAGCAGTTCTTC.